These T cell receptor beta chains were read from a single sample in a study of blood T cell repertoires in COVID-19. The data were produced by immunoSEQ multiplex PCR, yet TCRdb's version contains in-frame clones alone and is incomplete. The sample holds fewer than 250,000 clones; under 90% are singletons and the top ten take 1.5% to 2%. The sample taken for sequencing was PBMCs or T cells enriched from blood (not recorded which). These receptor sequences come from a man between 60 and 75 years old who had recovered from COVID-19. Both conserved end residues are part of each CDR3. The D gene is left open where the match is weak.

d_call j_call v_call cdr3_aa cdr3_nt
TRBD2 TRBJ2-2 TRBV11-2 CASSAMLAGATGELFF TGTGCCAGCAGCGCCATGCTAGCGGGAGCTACCGGGGAGCTGTTTTTT
NA TRBJ2-2 TRBV7-3 CASSSGISNTGELFF TGTGCCAGCAGCTCCGGGATATCGAACACCGGGGAGCTGTTTTTT
TRBD1 TRBJ2-6 TRBV5-1 CASSVTGTDNVLTF TGCGCCAGCAGCGTGACCGGGACAGACAACGTCCTGACTTTC
NA TRBJ1-1 TRBV5-1 CASSLANQDTEAFF TGCGCCAGCAGCTTGGCCAACCAGGACACTGAAGCTTTCTTT
TRBD1 TRBJ2-3 TRBV13 CASSQEDRGGDTQYF TGTGCCAGCAGCCAGGAGGACAGGGGAGGGGATACGCAGTATTTT
TRBD2 TRBJ2-3 TRBV6-5 CASTPAGITDTQYF TGTGCCAGCACACCAGCGGGGATAACAGATACGCAGTATTTT
TRBD1 TRBJ1-2 TRBV5-1 CASSLAGQGDGYTF TGCGCCAGCAGCTTGGCCGGGCAGGGGGACGGCTACACCTTC
TRBD1 TRBJ1-5 TRBV19 CASSIRQGGNWDSNQPQHF TGTGCCAGTAGTATACGACAGGGAGGTAATTGGGATAGCAATCAGCCCCAGCATTTT
NA TRBJ1-1 TRBV7-3 CASSQTGNTEAFF TGTGCCAGCAGCCAGACAGGGAACACTGAAGCTTTCTTT
NA TRBJ1-6 TRBV9 CASSVGQGDSPLHF TGTGCCAGCAGCGTAGGTCAGGGCGATTCACCCCTCCACTTT